This TCR beta chain was found in a study of response to subunit inactivated influenza vaccine. Study-level points and caveats: Authors proposed each seasonal influenza vaccination draws in few new T cells.

The germline gives CDR1 MNHEY, CDR2 SVGEGT. This CDR3 is 15 amino acids long. Deletions cut 4 bases from V and 3 bases from J, with 15 bases between. TCRdb processed the RT-PCR reads anew with MiXCR; each CDR3 protein has one entry. The sample gives roughly 190,000 distinct CDR3 sequences, roughly 14% of which show up once; about 26% is in the top ten. This clonotype was counted at least ten times. The target antigen is unknown. The clonotype comes from a man aged 45-65 years who received an inactivated influenza vaccine. The chain carries TRBV6-2 or TRBV6-3 and TRBJ1-2, with D tentatively TRBD1 (5 bases). The input for sequencing was CD8+ T cells sorted from PBMCs, taken roughly 5 days after vaccination. The CDR3 loop is CASSLILGVDYGYTF. DNA for the CDR3: TGTGCCAGCAGTTTAATCCTGGGGGTCGACTATGGCTACACCTTC.